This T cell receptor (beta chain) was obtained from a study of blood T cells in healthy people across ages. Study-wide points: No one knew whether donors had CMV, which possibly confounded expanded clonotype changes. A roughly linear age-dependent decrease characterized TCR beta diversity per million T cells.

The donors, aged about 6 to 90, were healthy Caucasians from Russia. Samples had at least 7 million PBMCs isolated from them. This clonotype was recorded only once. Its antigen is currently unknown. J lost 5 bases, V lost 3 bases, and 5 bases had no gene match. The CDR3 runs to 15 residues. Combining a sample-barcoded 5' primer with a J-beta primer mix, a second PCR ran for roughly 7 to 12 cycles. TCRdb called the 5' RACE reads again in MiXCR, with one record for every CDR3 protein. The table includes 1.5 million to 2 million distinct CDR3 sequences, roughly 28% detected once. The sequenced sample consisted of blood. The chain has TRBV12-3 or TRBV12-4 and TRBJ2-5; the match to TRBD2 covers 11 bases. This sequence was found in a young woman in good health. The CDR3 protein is CASSFSGGAVETQYF. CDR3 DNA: TGTGCCAGCAGTTTTAGCGGGGGGGCCGTGGAGACCCAGTACTTC.